This T cell receptor (beta chain) comes out of a study of cytomegalovirus exposure and HLA in healthy donors. Trimming at V came to 3 bases and at J to 2 bases, leaving 12 bases not matched to a gene. The CDR3 consists of 17 residues. Germline CDR1 is MNHEY and CDR2 is SMNVEV (reference sequence). Findings and limits, study-wide: Sequence variants that were highly shared formed a cluster that was likely a sequencing artifact. There were several of the most significant clusters that appeared linked to common viral pathogens in a later analysis.

The table lists this clone with a count of one. Antigen specificity is unknown. The PCR was carried out with 60 Vbeta primers and 13 Jbeta primers. Libraries were prepared by immunoSEQ multiplex PCR; TCRdb keeps only in-frame clonotypes and omits some of them. The sample has about 120,000 clones; around four fifths are singletons. The chain joins TRBV27 to TRBJ2-5, with 7 bases fitting TRBD1. The receptor was derived from a man younger than 35 in good health and CMV-seropositive. Sequencing input: PBMCs. CDR3 coding DNA: TGTGCCAGCAGTTTGGACAGGAGTGTTGGAAGGCAAGAGACCCAGTACTTC. This gives the protein CASSLDRSVGRQETQYF.